What follows describes a single TCR beta chain. This entry is derived from a study of technical replicates of blood from a handful of donors. The CDR3 runs 10 residues. The germline V and J ends were trimmed by 1 base and 15 bases, with 7 bases remaining between them. Germline V gives CDR1 LGHNT, CDR2 FRNRAP. Measured with immunoSEQ multiplex PCR; TCRdb has only the in-frame clones, and not every one. The data show about 98,000 clones, 90% to 97% seen once. Sequencing was carried out using T cells isolated from PBMCs. The source of this sequence is a human donor in good health. The chain links TRBV12-5 to TRBJ2-1; D call uncertain. The CDR3 nucleotides read TGTGCTAGTGGTTTGGGTTCCTGGTTCTTC. Translated, it gives CASGLGSWFF.